These 2 T cell receptor beta chains came from one sample sequenced in a study of blood T cell repertoires in COVID-19. TCRdb keeps only in-frame clones here, not all; method: immunoSEQ multiplex PCR. The profile shows 200,000 to 250,000 clones, approximately 91% of them singletons. The source material was peripheral blood. The origin of the receptors is a woman between 55 and 75 years old with acute or convalescent COVID-19.

This clone was detected only once. The chain carries TRBV3-1 (or the pseudogene TRBV3-2) and TRBJ2-7; 10 bases align to TRBD2. The CDR3 is 14 residues long. V shed 5 bases and J 5 bases; nucleotides not matched to a gene: 6. Germline CDR1 reads LGHDT; CDR2 reads YNNKEL (reference sequence). The CDR3 DNA reads TGTGCCAGCAGCACTCCCGGGACTAGCGACGAGCAGTACTTC. It specifies CASSTPGTSDEQYF.

J is TRBJ2-7 and V is TRBV28; 9 positions agree with TRBD2. CDR1 is MDHEN, CDR2 SYDVKM, per germline. V lost 4 bases and J lost 5; bases outside the gene matches: 12. The CDR3 has 16 residues. CDR3 bases: TGTGCCAGCAGTTCGGGACACGCGGGAGGGCTCCACGAGCAGTACTTC. Protein sequence: CASSSGHAGGLHEQYF.